A selection of T cell receptor beta chains follows, all from one sample in a study of shared clonotypes between healthy human individuals. Measured with immunoSEQ multiplex PCR; TCRdb has only the in-frame clones, and not every one. The table includes some 1 million clones, around 74% detected once. The specimen sequenced was memory CD4+ T cells sorted from blood. These receptors were taken from a young man in good health. CDR3s include the opening cysteine and the closing phenylalanine or tryptophan. A D gene is named only where the DNA matches it firmly. Expanded clones get a size class; other rows say once, few or many, or leave the size out.

D gene	V gene	clone size	J gene	CDR3 length	CDR3 DNA	CDR3 protein
NA	TRBV6-5	NA	TRBJ2-1	13	TGTGCCAGCAGTTTCGATAGCTACAATGAGCAGTTCTTC	CASSFDSYNEQFF
NA	TRBV7-2	NA	TRBJ2-7	13	TGTGCCAGCAGCTCGCGGGATTCGAACGAGCAGTACTTC	CASSSRDSNEQYF
NA	TRBV10-3	NA	TRBJ1-5	14	TGTGCCATCAGTGAGTCCGGCTGGGGACAGCCCCAGCATTTT	CAISESGWGQPQHF
NA	TRBV7-2	NA	TRBJ1-6	14	TGTGCCACCGAGGGCGCAGGGGTTAATTCACCCCTCCACTTT	CATEGAGVNSPLHF
TRBD2	TRBV6-1	NA	TRBJ2-3	12	TGTGCCAGCAGTGACCTATTACTAGCGGGGGGCTTT	CASSDLLLAGGF
NA	TRBV5-1	NA	TRBJ2-1	13	TGCGCCAGCAGCTTGGCTGGGAACAATGAGCAGTTCTTC	CASSLAGNNEQFF
NA	TRBV18	few	TRBJ1-3	14	TGTGCCAGCTCACCACGGACACTTGGAAACACCATATATTTT	CASSPRTLGNTIYF
NA	TRBV7-3	once	TRBJ2-1	15	TGTGCCAGCAGCCCCTTGGGGGGACCCTACAATGAGCAGTTCTTC	CASSPLGGPYNEQFF
NA	TRBV5-6	few	TRBJ1-6	12	TGTGCCAGCAGCTTTGTAGATTCACCCCTCCACTTT	CASSFVDSPLHF
NA	TRBV7-2	NA	TRBJ2-1	15	TGTGCCAGCAGCCCGAACCAACTCCACTACAATGAGCAGTTCTTC	CASSPNQLHYNEQFF
NA	TRBV10-3	NA	TRBJ2-3	12	TGTGCCATCAGTGAGTCGCTAGAGGGGCAGTATTTT	CAISESLEGQYF
NA	TRBV6-5	NA	TRBJ1-4	13	TGTGCCAGCAGTATTACCCAGAGGGAAAAACTGTTTTTT	CASSITQREKLFF
TRBD1	TRBV29-1	NA	TRBJ2-7	14	TGCAGCGTTGAAAGGGACAGGAGCTCCTACGAGCAGTACTTC	CSVERDRSSYEQYF
NA	TRBV28	NA	TRBJ2-2	15	TGTGCCAGCAGTTTATATGGCAGGGGGGCCGGGGAGCTGTTTTTT	CASSLYGRGAGELFF
NA	TRBV7-9	NA	TRBJ2-3	13	TGTGCCACCACGAGGGCAAGGGAGGATACGCAGTATTTT	CATTRAREDTQYF
TRBD1	TRBV5-8	NA	TRBJ1-4	15	TGTGCCAGCAGTTCTAACAGGGGATCTAATGAAAAACTGTTTTTT	CASSSNRGSNEKLFF
TRBD2	TRBV11-2	once	TRBJ2-5	15	TGTGCCAGCAGCTTAGGACTAGCGGAGCTTGAGACCCAGTACTTC	CASSLGLAELETQYF
TRBD1	TRBV19	NA	TRBJ2-2	14	TGTGCCAGTAGGGACAGGGGAGGCACCGGGGAGCTGTTTTTT	CASRDRGGTGELFF
NA	TRBV9	NA	TRBJ2-5	16	TGTGCCAGCAGCGCCCCAGGAACTGCGGGTCTGGAGACCCAGTACTTC	CASSAPGTAGLETQYF
NA	TRBV6-1	once	TRBJ2-7	13	TGTGCCAGCAGTTCTTTCGGTGGGTACGAGCAGTACTTC	CASSSFGGYEQYF
TRBD2	TRBV5-1	NA	TRBJ2-3	15	TGCGCCAGCAGCCCCGCCGGGGGGGCCACAGATACGCAGTATTTT	CASSPAGGATDTQYF
TRBD1	TRBV19	NA	TRBJ1-4	16	TGTGCCAGTAGTCCGGCTTGGACAGGGGGCGACGAAAAACTGTTTTTT	CASSPAWTGGDEKLFF
NA	TRBV6-5	NA	TRBJ2-2	15	TGTGCCAGCAGGCGGACTACTACGAACACCGGGGAGCTGTTTTTT	CASRRTTTNTGELFF
NA	TRBV5-6	many	TRBJ1-3	14	TGTGCCAGCAGCTTGGCGGGGACTGGAAACACCATATATTTT	CASSLAGTGNTIYF
NA	TRBV2	few	TRBJ2-6	16	TGTGCCAGCTCGCGGGGTTTTCACTCTGGGGCCAACGTCCTGACTTTC	CASSRGFHSGANVLTF
NA	TRBV19	NA	TRBJ1-5	15	TGTGCCAGTAATACACAGGGAGGAAGCAATCAGCCCCAGCATTTT	CASNTQGGSNQPQHF
NA	TRBV7-2	NA	TRBJ2-1	15	TGTGCCAGCAGCTTAAGAGGTAGCCCCTACAATGAGCAGTTCTTC	CASSLRGSPYNEQFF
TRBD2	TRBV28	NA	TRBJ2-4	14	TGTGCCAGCAGTTCACCGACTAGCGGAAACATTCAGTACTTC	CASSSPTSGNIQYF
NA	TRBV14	NA	TRBJ1-2	13	TGTGCCAGCAGCCGGGACATAGGCTATGGCTACACCTTC	CASSRDIGYGYTF
NA	TRBV29-1	NA	TRBJ2-7	11	TGCAGCGTGGGGGGTTCCTACGAGCAGTACTTC	CSVGGSYEQYF
TRBD1	TRBV30	NA	TRBJ1-2	16	TGTGCCTGGGGAAGAGAGGGGGCGCGAAATAACTATGGCTACACCTTC	CAWGREGARNNYGYTF
NA	TRBV11-2	NA	TRBJ2-2	16	TGTGCCAGCAGCTTAGAAACCCGAGGGGCGGCCGGGGAGCTGTTTTTT	CASSLETRGAAGELFF
NA	TRBV21-1	NA	TRBJ1-5	15	TGTGCCAGCAGCACCGACAGGTCACTAAATCAGCCCCAGCATTTT	CASSTDRSLNQPQHF
NA	TRBV7-8	NA	TRBJ1-3	13	TGTGCCAGCAGCTTAGGCAGGGAAAACACCATATATTTT	CASSLGRENTIYF
NA	TRBV10-3	NA	TRBJ1-2	13	TGTGCCATCAGAGGAACAGGATCAGGAGGCTACACCTTC	CAIRGTGSGGYTF
TRBD2	TRBV18	NA	TRBJ2-3	17	TGTGCCAGCTCACCTTTGGCTAGCGGGGGCCCCACAGATACGCAGTATTTT	CASSPLASGGPTDTQYF
TRBD1	TRBV27	NA	TRBJ2-2	15	TGTGCCAGCAGTTTCGTAACAGGGGTAGCCGGGGAGCTGTTTTTT	CASSFVTGVAGELFF
NA	TRBV5-4	NA	TRBJ2-2	15	TGTGCCAGCAGCTCCGGACCCCCGAACACCGGGGAGCTGTTTTTT	CASSSGPPNTGELFF
NA	TRBV18	NA	TRBJ2-1	15	TGTGCCAGCTCACCAGAGGGGTTACTAGCCTATGAGCAGTTCTTC	CASSPEGLLAYEQFF
NA	TRBV10-3	NA	TRBJ1-3	15	TGTGCCATCAGTCCGGGACGGGCCTCTGGAAACACCATATATTTT	CAISPGRASGNTIYF
NA	TRBV11-2	NA	TRBJ1-5	13	TGTGCCAGCGCGGGACACTTAAATCAGCCCCAGCATTTT	CASAGHLNQPQHF